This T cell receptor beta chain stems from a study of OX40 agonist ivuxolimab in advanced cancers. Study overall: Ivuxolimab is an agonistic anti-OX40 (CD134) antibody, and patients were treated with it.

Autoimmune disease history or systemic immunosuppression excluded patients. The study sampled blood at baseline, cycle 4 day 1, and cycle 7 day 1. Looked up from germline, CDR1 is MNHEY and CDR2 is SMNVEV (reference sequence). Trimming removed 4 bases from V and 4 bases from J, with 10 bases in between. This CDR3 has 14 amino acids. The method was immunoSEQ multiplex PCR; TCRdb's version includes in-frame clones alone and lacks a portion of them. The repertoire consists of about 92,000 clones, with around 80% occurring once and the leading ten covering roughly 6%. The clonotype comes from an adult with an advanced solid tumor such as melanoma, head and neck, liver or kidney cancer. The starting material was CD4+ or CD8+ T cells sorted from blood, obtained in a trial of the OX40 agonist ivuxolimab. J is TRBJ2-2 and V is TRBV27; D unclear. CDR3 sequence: CASSSNSPTGELFF. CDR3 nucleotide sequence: TGTGCCAGCAGTTCGAATAGCCCCACCGGGGAGCTGTTTTTT.